This T cell receptor (beta chain) was found in a study of tumour-infiltrating T cells in Burkitt lymphoma. CDR1 is LNHDA, CDR2 SQIVND, per germline (reference sequence). With 2 bases removed from V and 3 bases from J, the gap between germline ends came to 15 bases. The CDR3 length is 16 residues. Profiled with immunoSEQ multiplex PCR; TCRdb holds only in-frame clones, not every one. The top ten clones hold approximately 17% of a sample with fewer than 3,000 clones, about 24% of them seen once. The rearrangement links TRBV19 to TRBJ2-3; the D is unclear. The sequencing sample was made of tumor tissue from a relapse. The source is a human donor with relapsed Burkitt lymphoma. Some clones in this sample may be carry-over from other donors' samples. The DNA for the CDR3 is TGTGCCAGTAGTATATGGTCAGGCGGTAAGACAGATACGCAGTATTTT. Residues: CASSIWSGGKTDTQYF.